What follows describes a single TCR beta chain. Antigen: not known. Other DNA sequences in this sample translate to the same CDR3. The source of the sample is a study of cytomegalovirus exposure and HLA in healthy donors. Germline CDR1 and CDR2: LNHDA and SQIVND (reference sequence). Trimming took 5 bases from V and 2 from J; bases not matched to a gene: 2. The CDR3 totals 14 residues. Overall study results and limits: Data from an earlier analysis indicated that most TCR beta V segments were productive either about 87% or about 30% of the time. Across donors, most TCRs were seen rarely, yet some public ones were widespread. Owing to their indistinguishability, certain V segments, notably TRBV6-2 and TRBV6-3, were excluded. Near-uniform donor sequencing depth was presumed by presence/absence analyses.

PCR amplification relied on 60 Vbeta primers (plus 13 Jbeta primers). Assay: immunoSEQ multiplex PCR; the TCRdb copy retains only in-frame clones and omits some. The table records about 140,000 clones, approximately 70% of them present only once. The chain employs TRBV19 and TRBJ1-5; 8 nucleotides agree with TRBD1. This clonotype was sampled from a woman aged 30 to 39 in good health and CMV-seronegative. Material for sequencing was PBMCs. CDR3 nucleotide sequence: TGTGCCAGTAGTGGGACAGGTGGCAATCAGCCCCAGCATTTT. As protein: CASSGTGGNQPQHF.